Each of the 25 T cell receptor beta chains below was sequenced from the same sample in a study of T cells in women clearing cervical HPV infection. The assay was immunoSEQ multiplex PCR, and TCRdb's table has in-frame clones only and misses some. The table for this sample gives approximately 30,000 clones. The sequencing sample was made of blood buffy coat. All receptors come from a woman aged 18 to 75 with a cervical HPV16 infection that either progressed to CIN3+ or cleared (not recorded which).

For this clone: Read data end 3 residues before the CDR3 end; the end is taken from the germline J gene. V gene TRBV7-3 combines with J gene TRBJ1-6; 8 nucleotides agree with TRBD1. J gave up 10 bases and V 5 bases, and 7 bases lay outside the gene matches. The CDR3 extends over 14 amino acids. Germline V gives CDR1 SGHTA, CDR2 FQGTGA. CDR3 loop: CASSLQGAESPLHF. The covered CDR3 bases are TGTGCCAGCAGCCTGCAGGGGGCTGAATCACCC.

In regard to this clone: The CDR3 end falls 3 residues outside the read, so it is completed with the germline J gene. V usage is TRBV5-1 and J usage is TRBJ2-1; maybe TRBD2 (7 bases). The CDR3 runs 15 residues. The V end was cut by 4 bases, the J end by 7 bases, with 18 bases between. Germline V gene sequence: CDR1 SGHRS, CDR2 YFSETQ. CDR3 residues: CASSGGGPLSNEQFF. The DNA read from the CDR3 is TGCGCCAGCAGCGGGGGGGGGCCTTTATCGAATGAG.

A word on this clone: Read coverage stops 3 residues before the CDR3 terminus; the germline J gene supplies the remainder. The rearrangement links TRBV5-1 to TRBJ2-3; D possibly corresponds to TRBD2 (5 bases). This CDR3 is 15 amino acids long. Germline CDR1 is SGHRS and CDR2 is YFSETQ. V was cut by 7 bases and J by 2 bases, with 17 bases left in between. The CDR3 here is CASFKDAGATDTQYF. CDR3 bases read: TGCGCCAGCTTTAAGGACGCGGGCGCCACAGATACG.

Comment on this clone: The read is 3 residues too short to cover the CDR3 end, so that end is filled in from the germline J gene. The chain joins TRBV15 to TRBJ2-7; possible D gene TRBD1, 6 bases. The germline CDR1 and CDR2 sequences are LNHNV and YYDKDF (reference sequence). CDR3 length equals 14 residues. Trimming stripped 5 bases from V and 0 bases from J, with 11 bases between. Partial CDR3 DNA: TGTGCCACCAGCCAGGCCAGGGGCTCCTACGAG. Translation gives CATSQARGSYE. The CDR3, in full, reads CATSQARGSYEQYF.

Turning to this clone: The observed sequence ends 3 residues before the CDR3 terminus, with the missing tail filled in from the germline J gene. This chain uses TRBV2 with TRBJ2-2; D is perhaps TRBD2 (6 bases). The germline V gene encodes CDR1 SNHLY and CDR2 FYNNEI. Trimming pared 3 bases from V and 1 base from J, leaving 12 bases between. This CDR3 is 16 amino acids long. CDR3 DNA (partial): TGTGCCAGCAGTGAGTCTGGGGGGAGGAACACCGGGGAG. Its translation is CASSESGGRNTGE. In full, the CDR3 is CASSESGGRNTGELFF.

A note on this clone: From the germline J gene comes the end of the CDR3, since the read stops 3 residues before it. The chain uses TRBV20-1 and TRBJ1-6; 9 bases map to TRBD1. CDR1 and CDR2 from the germline V gene are DFQATT and SNEGSKA (reference sequence). CDR3 length: 16 amino acids. V was clipped by 3 bases and J by 9 bases; unmatched bases: 12. CDR3 bases read: TGCAGTGCTAGGAGGGAGACAGGGGGATATCGTTCACCC. Translating gives CSARRETGGYRSP. The whole CDR3 protein reads CSARRETGGYRSPLHF.

Of note for this clone: The read stops 3 residues short of the end of the CDR3; the missing end is completed from the germline J gene. The chain recombines TRBV20-1 with TRBJ1-1; the D gene is possibly TRBD1 (5 bases). The ends were cut back, 0 bases at V and 3 bases at J, with 14 bases in the middle. This CDR3 spans 15 amino acids. Germline-derived CDR1 and CDR2 are DFQATT and SNEGSKA (reference sequence). The part of the CDR3 DNA that was read is TGCAGTGCTAGAGACCGGGCAGGGATGGACACTGAA. It encodes CSARDRAGMDTE. The whole CDR3 region reads CSARDRAGMDTEAFF.

Note on this clone: With the read ending 3 residues before the CDR3 end, the germline J gene is used to fill in that end. The chain couples TRBV19 to TRBJ2-1, with a weak D call TRBD2 (6 bases). In germline, CDR1 is LNHDA, CDR2 SQIVND (reference sequence). The ends were cut back, 7 bases at V and 4 bases at J, with 17 bases in the middle. The length of the CDR3 is 15 residues. The sequenced part of the CDR3 DNA is TGTGCCAGTACCCCGATCGGGGGATCGTACAATGAG. This encodes CASTPIGGSYNE. The full CDR3 sequence reads CASTPIGGSYNEQFF.

To note about this clone: With the read ending 3 residues before the CDR3 end, the germline J gene is used to fill in that end. V gene TRBV5-1 combines with J gene TRBJ2-5; 11 nucleotides match TRBD1. The CDR3 contains 15 residues. Germline lookup yields CDR1 SGHRS and CDR2 YFSETQ. CDR3 residues: CASASVGQGVDTQYF. The sequenced part of the CDR3 DNA is TGCGCCAGCGCTTCCGTGGGACAGGGGGTCGATACC.

As concerns this clone: From the germline J gene comes the end of the CDR3, since the read stops 3 residues before it. Within the sample, other DNA sequences also encode this same CDR3. The rearrangement joins TRBV30 to TRBJ1-2, with 12 bases matching TRBD1. The CDR3 is 15 residues long. The V and J ends lost 1 base and 7 bases, in that order; junction bases with no gene match: 7. Germline CDR1 is GTSNPN and CDR2 is SVGIG (reference sequence). Incomplete CDR3 DNA: TGTGCCTGGAGTGAAAAGGGACAGGGGGCAAGTGGC. Translation: CAWSEKGQGASG. The whole CDR3 protein is CAWSEKGQGASGYTF.

Remarks on this clone: From the germline J gene comes the end of the CDR3, since the read stops 3 residues before it. The chain recombines TRBV11-2 with TRBJ2-3, with D tentatively TRBD1 (6 bases). The CDR3 covers 12 residues. The V end was cut by 4 bases, the J end by 8 bases, with 10 bases between. CDR1 and CDR2 from the germline V gene are SGHAT and FQNNGV. CDR3 sequence reads: CASSSGVGTQYF. The covered CDR3 bases are TGTGCCAGCAGCTCAGGGGTCGGTACG.

Of note for this clone: Read data end 3 residues before the CDR3 end; the end is taken from the germline J gene. The chain combines TRBV28 with TRBJ1-2, with D maybe TRBD1 (6 bases). Germline assignment: CDR1 MDHEN and CDR2 SYDVKM. Deletions cut 8 bases from V and 7 bases from J, with 20 bases between. CDR3 length: 14 residues. CDR3 DNA (partial): TGTGCCAGCTTTGCTCGCCGGGACATACCTGGC. Residues: CASFARRDIPG. The whole CDR3 protein reads CASFARRDIPGYTF.

Concerning this clone itself: Read data end 3 residues before the CDR3 end; the end is taken from the germline J gene. J is TRBJ1-2 and V is TRBV19, with TRBD1 matching 8 bases. The length of the CDR3 is 14 residues. Germline CDR1 LNHDA, CDR2 SQIVND (reference sequence). Incomplete CDR3 DNA: TGTGCCAGTAGTCCCTGGACAGGGACCTACGAC. This encodes CASSPWTGTYD. The full CDR3 sequence reads CASSPWTGTYDYTF.

In the case of this clone: The sequenced fragment ends 3 residues before the CDR3 boundary, so the rest is inferred from the germline J gene. The genes are TRBV20-1 and TRBJ1-2; D uncertain. The CDR3 runs 13 residues. Germline V gives CDR1 DFQATT, CDR2 SNEGSKA (reference sequence). V was trimmed by 2 bases and J by 2 bases, leaving 9 bases between them. CDR3 bases read: TGCAGTGCTAGACAGGTAGACAACTATGGC. As protein: CSARQVDNYG. The complete CDR3 sequence is CSARQVDNYGYTF.

Regarding this clone: The read terminates 3 residues ahead of where the CDR3 ends, so the germline J gene completes it. The V call is TRBV7-3, the J call TRBJ2-2, with D uncertain. The V and J ends lost 0 bases and 0 bases respectively, with 5 bases between them. The CDR3 contains 15 residues. The germline gives CDR1 SGHTA, CDR2 FQGTGA. The sequenced CDR3 bases are TGTGCCAGCAGCTTAACGGTAGCGAACACCGGGGAG. It specifies CASSLTVANTGE. The full CDR3 protein reads CASSLTVANTGELFF. The whole variable domain, filled in from reference TRBV7-3 and TRBJ2-2, reads GAGVSQTPSNKVTEKGKYVELRCDPISGHTALYWYRQSLGQGPEFLIYFQGTGAADDSGLPNDRFFAVRPEGSVSTLKIQRTERGDSAVYLCASSLTVANTGELFFGEGSRLTVL.

Notes on this clone: The CDR3 end lies 3 residues beyond the end of the read and is filled in from the germline J gene. The V gene is TRBV2, the J gene TRBJ2-1, with D maybe TRBD2 (6 bases). Trimming took 4 bases from V and 6 from J, leaving 7 bases between them. Germline CDR1 and CDR2: SNHLY and FYNNEI. There are 12 residues in the CDR3. The CDR3 DNA, read in part, is TGTGCCAGCAGTGGGGACTTCAATGAG. Amino acids: CASSGDFNE. The whole CDR3 region reads CASSGDFNEQFF.

Details on this clone: Read data end 3 residues before the CDR3 end; the end is taken from the germline J gene. The chain employs TRBV5-1 and TRBJ2-3; D is perhaps TRBD2 (5 bases). The CDR3 loop spans 15 amino acids. Germline values: CDR1 SGHRS, CDR2 YFSETQ. V was shortened by 7 bases and J by 0 bases, with 15 bases between the two germline ends. The CDR3 DNA, read in part, is TGCGCCAGCTCGAAGTCCGGGGAAAGCACAGATACG. Translated, it gives CASSKSGESTDT. In full, the CDR3 is CASSKSGESTDTQYF.

On this clone: The read falls 3 residues short of the CDR3 end, and the missing part is taken from the germline J gene. The chain has TRBV5-4 and TRBJ1-2; 7 bases align to TRBD1. The J segment lost 2 bases and the V segment lost 2 bases, leaving 6 bases of the junction unmatched. This CDR3 comprises 15 residues. Looked up from germline, CDR1 is SGHNT and CDR2 is YYREEE (reference sequence). The CDR3 reads CASSLQGIPNYGYTF. CDR3 bases read: TGTGCCAGCAGCTTACAGGGGATACCAAACTATGGC. Supplemented by reference TRBV5-4 and TRBJ1-2, the full variable domain reads ETGVTQSPTHLIKTRGQQVTLRCSSQSGHNTVSWYQQALGQGPQFIFQYYREEENGRGNFPPRFSGLQFPNYSSELNVNALELDDSALYLCASSLQGIPNYGYTFGSGTRLTVV.

In the case of this clone: The CDR3 extends 3 residues past the end of the read, so its final part is completed from the germline J gene. This chain connects TRBV12-3 or TRBV12-4 to TRBJ1-1; TRBD1 aligns across 7 bases. CDR3 length equals 14 residues. V lost 7 bases and J lost 2; bases outside the gene matches: 7. The covered CDR3 bases are TGTGCCAGCACTCGGGACAGCCTTAACACTGAA. This translates into CASTRDSLNTE. The entire CDR3 sequence reads CASTRDSLNTEAFF.

In regard to this clone: The observed sequence ends 3 residues before the CDR3 terminus, with the missing tail filled in from the germline J gene. The chain links TRBV20-1 to TRBJ2-7; either TRBD1 or TRBD2 may supply D (5 bases each). CDR1 DFQATT and CDR2 SNEGSKA come from the germline V gene (reference sequence). Trimming shortened V by 4 bases and J by 0 bases, and 13 bases separated the two germline ends. The CDR3 is 14 residues long. The chain's CDR3 is CSAMRGDLSYEQYF. CDR3 DNA, as far as it was read: TGCAGTGCTATGAGGGGCGACCTCTCCTACGAG.

As concerns this clone: The CDR3 goes on 3 residues after the read ends, and that part is filled in from the germline J gene. This chain links TRBV12-3 or TRBV12-4 with TRBJ2-3; 11 bases are shared with TRBD1. This CDR3 region has 17 residues. The V gene end was trimmed by 6 bases and the J gene end by 3 bases; junction bases not matched to a gene: 11. The DNA read from the CDR3 is TGTGCCAGCAGCCATTCCGGGACAGGGGGTTGGACAGATACG. It translates to CASSHSGTGGWTDT. The full-length CDR3 reads as CASSHSGTGGWTDTQYF.

A remark on this clone: The CDR3 end falls 3 residues outside the read, so it is completed with the germline J gene. The rearrangement uses TRBV7-7 and TRBJ2-3, with D maybe TRBD2 (7 bases). The V end lost 5 bases, the J end lost 2 bases, and 14 bases lay between the germline ends. The CDR3 is 15 residues long. CDR1 and CDR2 from the germline V gene are SSHAT and FNYEAQ (reference sequence). The sequenced part of the CDR3 DNA is TGTGCCAGCAGCGAACGGGGGGCCTACACAGATACG. Residues: CASSERGAYTDT. The full CDR3 sequence reads CASSERGAYTDTQYF.

On this clone: The observed sequence ends 3 residues before the CDR3 terminus, with the missing tail filled in from the germline J gene. This chain joins TRBV3-1 (or the pseudogene TRBV3-2) and TRBJ1-2; a possible D gene is TRBD1 (5 bases). V gave up 8 bases and J gave up 7 bases, with 14 bases separating them. In germline, CDR1 is LGHDT, CDR2 YNNKEL (reference sequence). This CDR3 is built from 12 residues. CDR3 DNA (partial): TGTGCCAGCCGCCGGGGGGAAGCTGGC. Encoded protein: CASRRGEAG. The whole CDR3 region reads CASRRGEAGYTF.

Regarding this clone: The read halts 3 residues ahead of the CDR3 end, with the missing end drawn from the germline J gene. The chain links TRBV5-1 to TRBJ1-1, with 7 bases matching TRBD1. The CDR3 loop spans 14 amino acids. From germline, CDR1 is SGHRS and CDR2 YFSETQ. After removal of 0 bases from V and 4 bases from J, the junction contained 3 bases not matched to a gene. The CDR3: CASSLAAGGTEAFF. The part of the CDR3 DNA that was read is TGCGCCAGCAGCTTGGCCGCAGGGGGCACTGAA.

With regard to this clone: The read falls 3 residues short of the CDR3 end, and the missing part is taken from the germline J gene. V gene TRBV11-2 combines with J gene TRBJ2-1; D perhaps matches TRBD1 (6 bases). Germline loops: CDR1 SGHAT, CDR2 FQNNGV. This CDR3 region has 15 residues. V was clipped by 6 bases and J by 1 base, with 13 bases between them. This CDR3 reads CASRPSGASYNEQFF. Partial CDR3 DNA: TGTGCCAGCAGACCCTCAGGGGCGTCCTACAATGAG.